This entry lists 5 T cell receptor beta chains sequenced from one sample in a study of cytomegalovirus exposure and HLA in healthy donors (dated by TCRdb to about 2017). Library preparation was by the immunoSEQ multiplex PCR assay. The multiplex PCR relied on a mix of 60 forward primers for TCR Vbeta segments and 13 reverse primers for TCR Jbeta segments. TCRdb stores this immuneACCESS table with in-frame sequences only. Part of the clones is absent; in the studies checked, under half of the shortfall reflects unresolved V genes, and no reason is known for the rest. The sample yields some 150,000 clones; roughly 9.4% were counted once. Roughly 1.9% of the sample is taken by the ten largest. Sequencing was performed on PBMCs. The receptor set was obtained from a male donor in good health and CMV-seronegative.

A single count supports this clone. The CDR3 DNA sequence: TGTGCCAGCAGTCCCGAGGCTTCCATTGTACCCCTCCACTTT. Encoded protein: CASSPEASIVPLHF. The genes are TRBV28 and TRBJ1-6; D is undetermined. Trimming removed 5 bases at V and 12 bases at J, with 17 bases between. Germline loops: CDR1 MDHEN, CDR2 SYDVKM. The CDR3 extends over 14 amino acids. The full variable domain, rest sourced from reference TRBV28 and TRBJ1-6, is DVKVTQSSRYLVKRTGEKVFLECVQDMDHENMFWYRQDPGLGLRLIYFSYDVKMKEKGDIPEGYSVSREKKERFSLILESASTNQTSMYLCASSPEASIVPLHFGNGTRLTVT.

A few counts support this clone. The chain is built from TRBV18 and TRBJ1-2; D is perhaps TRBD1 (5 bases). The V gene's germline CDR1 is KGHSH and CDR2 LQKENI. Trimming stripped 3 bases from V and 7 bases from J, with 9 bases between. This CDR3 spans 12 amino acids. The DNA for the CDR3 is TGTGCCAGCTCACCCTCAGGGTTTGGCTACACCTTC. This translates into CASSPSGFGYTF.

This clone was found a few times. This chain links TRBV30 with TRBJ1-2; 9 bases fit TRBD1. The V and J ends lost 8 bases and 5 bases, in that order; junction bases with no gene match: 6. The CDR3 extends over 12 amino acids. The V gene's germline CDR1 is GTSNPN and CDR2 SVGIG (reference sequence). DNA for the CDR3: TGTGCCAGCGGGACAGGGTCTTATGGCTACACCTTC. It is translated as CASGTGSYGYTF. The full variable domain, its missing parts supplied by reference TRBV30 and TRBJ1-2, is SQTIHQWPATLVQPVGSPLSLECTVEGTSNPNLYWYRQAAGRGLQLLFYSVGIGQISSEVPQNLSASRPQDRQFILSSKKLLLSDSGFYLCASGTGSYGYTFGSGTRLTVV.

This clone was seen a handful of times. V usage is TRBV18 and J usage is TRBJ2-1, with D possibly matching TRBD2 (5 bases). The CDR3 runs to 15 residues. Trimming removed 3 bases from V and 5 bases from J, with 14 bases in between. Germline V gives CDR1 KGHSH, CDR2 LQKENI. The CDR3 reads CASSPLGRGHNEQFF. In DNA form, the CDR3 reads TGTGCCAGCTCACCCCTGGGGAGAGGACACAATGAGCAGTTCTTC.

Only a few counts were recorded for this clone. J is TRBJ2-3 and V is TRBV4-2; 8 bases are shared with TRBD2. Germline CDR1 and CDR2: LGHNA and YNFKEQ. V shed 0 bases, J shed 2 bases, and the junction held 4 bases outside the gene matches. The CDR3 has 16 residues. For the CDR3, the DNA is TGTGCCAGCAGCCAAGAAATAGCGGGGTACACAGATACGCAGTATTTT. Translation gives CASSQEIAGYTDTQYF.